This TCR beta chain was retrieved from a study of breast tumors, draining lymph nodes, adjacent tissues. Study results and caveats: Luminal-like breast cancer showed significantly greater tumor-nontumor repertoire similarity than basal-like breast cancer did. The data were judged consistent with most tumor T cells coming from lymph node and expanding in tumor. Compared with lymph nodes, tumors were less diverse; compared with nontumor tissue, more. Data only fit, rather than demonstrated, lymph node origin of most tumor T cells.

CDR3 length equals 12 residues. From germline, CDR1 is SGHTA and CDR2 FQGNSA. TCRdb recomputed calls from the multiplex PCR reads with MiXCR, one row per CDR3 protein. Of around 13,000 distinct CDR3 sequences in the sample, 60% to 75% were seen once. A word on this clonotype: The antigen remains unidentified. The CDR3 end shows no conserved phenylalanine or tryptophan, and so a read error is likely.

The chain combines TRBV7-2 with TRBJ2-5; no definite D call. The clonotype was recovered from a female donor with breast cancer. Some clones in this sample may be carry-over from other donors' samples. The sequenced material came from tumor-adjacent breast tissue. Written as DNA, the CDR3 is TGTGCGAGCAGCTTAAGCCTGGAGACCCAGTACCTC. This gives the protein CASSLSLETQYL.